This TCR beta chain was recorded in a study of beta chain features in type 1 diabetes. Study-level points and caveats: Type 1 diabetes patients showed a moderate but significant shortening of TCRB CDR3s in all four CD4+ subsets.

A few counts support this clone. Antigen specificity is unknown. Germline CDR1 MGHRA, CDR2 YSYEKL. Losses at the gene ends were 2 bases for V and 3 bases for J; bases not matched to a gene: 5. The CDR3 runs to 15 residues. Sequencing targeted expressed TCRB transcripts, as all isolated RNA had been reverse transcribed. Here immunoSEQ multiplex PCR was the method, and the copy in TCRdb shows in-frame clones only, minus some. The table records 100,000 to 150,000 clones, about 10% of them present only once. Sequencing used central memory CD4+ T cells from blood. The gene calls are TRBV4-1 and TRBJ2-5, with 8 positions matching TRBD1. This receptor was taken from a man aged 25-45 years with type 1 diabetes. The CDR3 bases are TGCGCCAGCAGCCAATTTGGACAGGGCAAAGAGACCCAGTACTTC. Translation gives CASSQFGQGKETQYF.